The T cell receptor (beta chain) under discussion was sequenced for a study of blood T cell repertoires in COVID-19. Sequenced by immunoSEQ multiplex PCR; TCRdb stores in-frame clones only, minus some. Here the sample spans about 190,000 clones, about 88% being singletons. The CDR3 length is 19 residues. CDR1 is SGHVS and CDR2 is FQNEAQ in the germline V gene. The V end lost 4 bases, the J end lost 0 bases, and 22 bases lay between the germline ends. The chain carries TRBV7-8 and TRBJ1-3; weak D call: TRBD1 (6 bases). The receptor was derived from a woman aged 25-40 years who had recovered from COVID-19. The specimen sequenced was PBMCs or T cells enriched from blood (not recorded which). The CDR3 spells CASSSLIRQALSSGNTIYF. CDR3 coding DNA: TGTGCCAGCAGCTCCTTAATAAGACAGGCTCTTAGCTCTGGAAACACCATATATTTT.